This TCR beta chain was retrieved from a study of patients and donors after allogeneic stem cell transplantation. TCRdb used MiXCR to reprocess the RT-PCR reads, holding one entry per CDR3 protein. In the table there are approximately 170,000 distinct CDR3 sequences, about 24% of which are singletons. CDR3 length: 16 residues. V lost 3 bases and J lost 7; bases outside the gene matches: 12. The source of this sequence is a human donor who was either an allogeneic HSCT recipient or a stem cell or donor lymphocyte infusion donor (not recorded which). It is not recorded whose cells these are; they may come from a transplant donor. The rearrangement uses TRBV12-3 or TRBV12-4 and TRBJ2-5; 9 bases map to TRBD2. Sequenced sample: blood, either unsorted or a sorted T cell fraction (not recorded which). For the CDR3, the DNA is TGTGCCAGCAGTTTTCTCGGCGGGGGGGACCTTGGGACCCAGTACTTC. This codes for CASSFLGGGDLGTQYF.